A selection of T cell receptor beta chains follows, all from one sample in a study of identical twins. Each CDR3 protein gets one entry after TCRdb re-called the 5' RACE reads with MiXCR. Among fewer than 250,000 distinct CDR3 sequences listed, roughly 7% were seen once. This same sample was also taken into another study, of yellow fever vaccine responses in identical twins.

The specimen was memory (CD45RO+) T cells sorted from blood. All receptors come from a woman aged 18 to 35 in good health. The CDR3 runs from the conserved cysteine through the conserved F or W. The D gene is left open where the match is weak. A row's size may be missing; if present it is once, few, many or a size class.

V gene	J gene	clone size	D gene	CDR3 DNA	CDR3 protein
TRBV20-1	TRBJ2-3	.	.	TGCAGTGCTAGAGCTCTAATAGGAAGGACTGTCCCAGAGGCAGATACGCAGTATTTT	CSARALIGRTVPEADTQYF
TRBV7-3	TRBJ2-3	.	.	TGTGCCAGCAGCTTACAGGGCGGAGCTAGCACAGATACGCAGTATTTT	CASSLQGGASTDTQYF
TRBV11-2	TRBJ2-3	few	TRBD2	TGTGCCAGCAGCCCGGGGACTAGCGGGACCACAGATACGCAGTATTTT	CASSPGTSGTTDTQYF
TRBV6-1	TRBJ2-1	.	TRBD1	TGTGCCAGCAGTGATGGGACAGGGGTGGATGAGCAGTTCTTC	CASSDGTGVDEQFF
TRBV12-3/TRBV12-4	TRBJ2-7	few	TRBD2	TGTGCCACCGCGGGAGATGGGCTTTCCGAGCAGTACTTC	CATAGDGLSEQYF
TRBV27	TRBJ2-7	many	TRBD1	TGTGCCAGCAGTTACCGGGACAGGGGCGCTGAGCAGTACTTC	CASSYRDRGAEQYF
TRBV12-3/TRBV12-4	TRBJ1-5	many	TRBD1	TGTGCCAGCAGGTCCGCAGGGGGCGGTAGTCAGCCCCAGCATTTT	CASRSAGGGSQPQHF
TRBV24-1	TRBJ2-3	few	.	TGTGCCACCAGTGATCGCACAGATACGCAGTATTTT	CATSDRTDTQYF
TRBV5-1	TRBJ2-1	many	TRBD2	TGCGCCAGCAGCTTTTCTAGCGGGAGCTCCTACAATGAGCAGTTCTTC	CASSFSSGSSYNEQFF
TRBV5-1	TRBJ1-1	many	.	TGCGCCAGCAGCTTGGAAGGGGTTGCGAACACTGAAGCTTTCTTT	CASSLEGVANTEAFF
TRBV10-2	TRBJ2-7	few	.	TGCGCCAGCAGAAGCGACAGACCCAGCTCCTACGAGCAGTACTTC	CASRSDRPSSYEQYF
TRBV28	TRBJ2-1	.	.	TGTGCCACCTTACGGGGGGCAGGGGGACTCAATGAGCAGTTCTTC	CATLRGAGGLNEQFF
TRBV12-3/TRBV12-4	TRBJ1-2	.	TRBD1	TGTGCCAGCAGCCTGGCACAGGGGGGCGGCTACACCTTC	CASSLAQGGGYTF
TRBV20-1	TRBJ1-2	.	.	TGCAGTGCTAGGGGGGGGGCCTTAGGTCTCACGGGCGGCTACACCTTC	CSARGGALGLTGGYTF
TRBV3-2	TRBJ1-2	.	.	TGTGCCAGCAGCCAAGAGGGGTTGACGACAGGGGAGCGTGGCTACACCTTC	CASSQEGLTTGERGYTF
TRBV24-1	TRBJ2-5	few	TRBD1	TGTGCCACCAGTGATAGGACAGGGGTCGGGCAAGAGACCCAGTACTTC	CATSDRTGVGQETQYF
TRBV6-5	TRBJ2-2	many	TRBD2	TGTGCCAGCAGTTACTCGGGAGGGAGGACCGGGGAGCTGTTTTTT	CASSYSGGRTGELFF
TRBV4-1	TRBJ1-1	.	TRBD1	TGTGCCAGCGGCCCCGACTCTGACAGGGTCGCTGAAGCTTTCTTT	CASGPDSDRVAEAFF
TRBV4-1	TRBJ2-1	.	TRBD2	TGCGCCAGCAGCCAAGGACTAGCGAGAAGCTCCTACAATGAGCAGTTCTTC	CASSQGLARSSYNEQFF
TRBV3-1	TRBJ1-1	many	TRBD1	TGTGCCAGCAGCCGACCAGGGGGCAACACTGAAGCTTTCTTT	CASSRPGGNTEAFF
TRBV5-1	TRBJ2-5	many	TRBD2	TGTGCCAGCAGCTTAGGACTAGTGGGAGAGACCCAGTACTTC	CASSLGLVGETQYF
TRBV4-1	TRBJ2-1	many	TRBD2	TGCGCCAGCAGCCGACCCCTAGCGGGGGGGTACAATGAGCAGTTCTTC	CASSRPLAGGYNEQFF
TRBV12-3/TRBV12-4	TRBJ2-3	many	TRBD2	TGTGCCAGCAGCACTAGCGGGGGACGAGATACGCAGTATTTT	CASSTSGGRDTQYF
TRBV29-1	TRBJ2-1	many	TRBD2	TGCAGCGTTCGTCCGGGACTAGCGGGGGGCCACAATGAGCAGTTCTTC	CSVRPGLAGGHNEQFF
TRBV29-1	TRBJ2-3	many	.	TGCAGCGTCAGGGGAAGCACAGATACGCAGTATTTT	CSVRGSTDTQYF
TRBV24-1	TRBJ2-5	.	.	TGTGCCACAGAGGAAAAGGGGGAGGTTGAGACCCAGTACTTC	CATEEKGEVETQYF
TRBV7-3	TRBJ2-1	few	.	TGTGCCAGCAGGCCTACATCAGGGAGCTCCTACAATGAGCAGTTCTTC	CASRPTSGSSYNEQFF
TRBV3-1	TRBJ2-2	few	.	TGTGCCAGCAGCGAAACCACGAACACCGGGGAGCTGTTTTTT	CASSETTNTGELFF
TRBV15	TRBJ2-5	.	TRBD2	TGTGCCACCAGCAACGAGCGGGGGCGGGAGACCCAGTACTTC	CATSNERGRETQYF
TRBV4-1	TRBJ2-7	.	.	TGCGCCAGCAGCCAAGCTTCCGTATCCTACGAGCAGTACTTC	CASSQASVSYEQYF
TRBV24-1	TRBJ2-7	.	TRBD2	TGTGCCACCAGTGATTCACGGACTAGCGGGAGCTTAAGGCAGTACTTC	CATSDSRTSGSLRQYF
TRBV20-1	TRBJ2-7	many	.	TGCAGTGCTAGAGGAGCTAGAGGTAGCGTCGCCTACGAGCAGTACTTC	CSARGARGSVAYEQYF
TRBV11-2	TRBJ1-3	.	.	TGTGCCAGCAGCTTCGTAAAAGAAAACACCATATATTTT	CASSFVKENTIYF
TRBV20-1	TRBJ1-2	.	TRBD1	TGCAGTGCTCGAGACAGGGCCTCTGCCGCATATGGCTACACCTTC	CSARDRASAAYGYTF
TRBV6-5	TRBJ2-5	many	TRBD2	TGTGCCAGCAGTTCCGGGACTAGCGGGAACCAAGAGACCCAGTACTTC	CASSSGTSGNQETQYF
TRBV5-5	TRBJ2-1	many	TRBD2	TGTGCCAGCAGCTTGTGGTCGGGGGGTTCCACCTACAATGAGCAGTTCTTC	CASSLWSGGSTYNEQFF
TRBV25-1	TRBJ2-5	few	.	TGTGCCAGCAGTGATAGTAAAGCTCTCGGAGAGACCCAGTACTTC	CASSDSKALGETQYF
TRBV4-1	TRBJ2-7	.	.	TGCGCCAGCAGCCAAGCTATTGTGGGTAGCGAGCAGTACTTC	CASSQAIVGSEQYF
TRBV5-1	TRBJ2-7	many	TRBD1	TGCGCCAGCAGCACGGGACAGCCGAGCTCCTACGAGCAGTACTTC	CASSTGQPSSYEQYF
TRBV4-2	TRBJ2-2	few	.	TGTGCCAGCAGCCAAGCCCTCTTTGGACCAAACAGGAACACCGGGGAGCTGTTTTTT	CASSQALFGPNRNTGELFF
TRBV6-1	TRBJ2-3	few	.	TGTGCCAGCAGTGCAAGGGCAGACACAGATACGCAGTATTTT	CASSARADTDTQYF
TRBV13	TRBJ2-1	few	.	TGTGCCAGCAGCTTAGCAGTGGCTAGAAAAAAGTATATCAATGAGCAGTTCTTC	CASSLAVARKKYINEQFF
TRBV28	TRBJ2-2	.	.	TGTGCCAGCAGCACTTATCAGCTCACCGGGGAGCTGTTTTTT	CASSTYQLTGELFF
TRBV29-1	TRBJ2-3	many	.	TGCAGCTGCCAGGGCCTGAGCACAGATACGCAGTATTTT	CSCQGLSTDTQYF
TRBV6-2/TRBV6-3	TRBJ1-5	many	TRBD1	TGTGCCAGCAGTTACTCTACAGGGGATTCGGCCCAGCCCCAGCATTTT	CASSYSTGDSAQPQHF
TRBV11-2	TRBJ2-2	many	.	TGTGCCAGCAGCTTTTTGGTGGCTAACACCGGGGAGCTGTTTTTT	CASSFLVANTGELFF
TRBV6-6	TRBJ1-2	few	TRBD1	TGTGCCAGCTCCGACAGGGGGCTCTATGGCTACACCTTC	CASSDRGLYGYTF
TRBV10-3	TRBJ1-1	.	.	TGTGCCATCAGTGATCTGGGGGACCAGAACACTGAAGCTTTCTTT	CAISDLGDQNTEAFF
TRBV5-1	TRBJ2-5	.	TRBD1	TGCGCCAGCAGCTCCGGGACAGGGGGCGTTGAGACCCAGTACTTC	CASSSGTGGVETQYF
TRBV18	TRBJ2-7	.	.	TGTGCCAGCGCAAGCTCCTACGAGCAGTACTTC	CASASSYEQYF
TRBV7-2	TRBJ2-5	few	.	TGTGCCAGCAGCTTTAACGGGTATGGGACCCAGTACTTC	CASSFNGYGTQYF
TRBV7-9	TRBJ2-1	few	TRBD2	TGTGCTGCGGGGGGCGTTTATGAGCAGTTCTTC	CAAGGVYEQFF
TRBV10-3	TRBJ2-2	many	.	TGTGCCATCAGGGCCAGGGATCCCGGGGAGCTGTTTTTT	CAIRARDPGELFF
TRBV12-3/TRBV12-4	TRBJ2-1	many	TRBD2	TGTGCCAGCAGTTTAACGACTAGCGGGAGTTATGAGCAGTTCTTC	CASSLTTSGSYEQFF
TRBV20-1	TRBJ2-3	.	TRBD2	TGCAGTGCTAGAGATAGCACTAGCGGGGTAGCAGATACGCAGTATTTT	CSARDSTSGVADTQYF
TRBV6-1	TRBJ2-7	few	TRBD2	TGTGCCAGCAGTGTACCAGGACTAGCGAGCTCCTACGAGCAGTACTTC	CASSVPGLASSYEQYF
TRBV4-1	TRBJ2-1	many	TRBD1	TGCGCCAGCAGCCGAGGACAGGGGGTGTCCTACAATGAGCAGTTCTTC	CASSRGQGVSYNEQFF
TRBV27	TRBJ2-1	many	TRBD1	TGTGCCAGCAGAAGGACAGGGACGAAGCAGTTCTTC	CASRRTGTKQFF
TRBV3-1	TRBJ1-2	few	.	TGTGCCAGCAGCCAAGATATCAGGGCCTATGGCTACACCTTC	CASSQDIRAYGYTF
TRBV29-1	TRBJ2-2	.	.	TGCAGCGTTAGGCCAGGCAAGAACACCGGGGAGCTGTTTTTT	CSVRPGKNTGELFF